The rows below give T cell receptor beta chains drawn from one sample of a study of shared clonotypes between healthy human individuals. Assay: immunoSEQ multiplex PCR; the TCRdb copy retains only in-frame clones and omits some. This sample has 530,000 or so clones; roughly 85% occur once, and the top ten carry approximately 12%. The sample was PBMCs. These receptors were obtained from a woman aged 40 to 50 in good health. Some clones in this sample may be carry-over from other donors' samples. Each CDR3 is given with its conserved first and last residue. The D gene is left open where the match is weak. Clone sizes are given selectively: once, few, many, or a class where the clone is expanded.

v_gene	d_gene	abundance	j_gene	CDR3aa	CDR3nt
TRBV7-3	.	.	TRBJ2-1	CASSGPSVSPVQFF	TGTGCCAGCAGCGGCCCCTCTGTGTCTCCGGTGCAGTTCTTC
TRBV30	TRBD2	once	TRBJ2-7	CAWSLAGGGWHEQYF	TGTGCCTGGAGTCTAGCGGGAGGAGGGTGGCACGAGCAGTACTTC
TRBV30	.	.	TRBJ2-7	CAWSPQKWYEQYF	TGTGCCTGGAGTCCCCAGAAGTGGTACGAGCAGTACTTC
TRBV11-2	.	once	TRBJ2-1	CASSLSAINEQFF	TGTGCCAGCAGCTTATCGGCGATCAATGAGCAGTTCTTC
TRBV7-3	TRBD2	.	TRBJ2-7	CASSPQGGSGRYEQYF	TGTGCCAGCAGCCCCCAGGGCGGGAGCGGTCGGTACGAGCAGTACTTC
TRBV9	.	.	TRBJ2-3	CASSVGTDTQYF	TGTGCCAGCAGCGTGGGCACAGATACGCAGTATTTT
TRBV11-2	TRBD2	.	TRBJ2-2	CASRLPGLAANTGELFF	TGTGCCAGCAGACTCCCGGGACTAGCGGCGAACACCGGGGAGCTGTTTTTT
TRBV7-2	.	.	TRBJ2-5	CASSLMSGIQETQYF	TGTGCCAGCAGCTTAATGAGTGGGATTCAAGAGACCCAGTACTTC
TRBV27	TRBD2	.	TRBJ2-2	CASSLGGLANTGELFF	TGTGCCAGCAGTTTAGGGGGACTAGCGAACACCGGGGAGCTGTTTTTT
TRBV6-5	.	.	TRBJ1-1	CASSYSSFLNEAFF	TGTGCCAGCAGTTACTCATCGTTCTTAAATGAAGCTTTCTTT
TRBV2	.	.	TRBJ2-2	CASSLSGGANTGELFF	TGTGCCAGCTCCCTGAGTGGCGGGGCGAACACCGGGGAGCTGTTTTTT
TRBV9	.	.	TRBJ2-3	CASAPSGGYTDTQYF	TGTGCCAGCGCCCCGAGTGGCGGGTACACAGATACGCAGTATTTT
TRBV4-3	TRBD2	.	TRBJ2-3	CASSQDPGTSGTDTQYF	TGCGCCAGCAGCCAAGATCCCGGGACTAGCGGCACAGATACGCAGTATTTT
TRBV19	.	.	TRBJ2-3	CASSIDLGLDSTDTQYF	TGTGCCAGTAGTATAGATCTGGGCCTGGACAGCACAGATACGCAGTATTTT
TRBV30	.	once	TRBJ2-3	CAWSVAGDTQYF	TGTGCCTGGAGTGTAGCTGGAGATACGCAATATTTT
TRBV5-1	.	.	TRBJ2-7	CASRKTVTYEQYF	TGCGCCAGCAGGAAGACAGTGACCTACGAGCAGTACTTC
TRBV28	.	few	TRBJ2-2	CASSFPAFGGFTGELFF	TGTGCCAGCAGTTTTCCCGCTTTTGGTGGGTTCACCGGGGAGCTGTTTTTT
TRBV5-1	.	.	TRBJ2-1	CASSFGGPPYNEQFF	TGCGCCAGCAGCTTCGGGGGCCCCCCCTACAATGAGCAGTTCTTC
TRBV10-3	.	.	TRBJ2-7	CAISESSVYDEQYF	TGTGCCATCAGTGAGTCAAGCGTGTACGACGAGCAGTACTTC
TRBV7-3	TRBD2	.	TRBJ2-2	CASSFLGLAGGGTGELFF	TGTGCCAGCAGCTTCTTGGGACTAGCGGGAGGGGGAACCGGGGAGCTGTTTTTT
TRBV19	.	.	TRBJ1-2	CASSKLEGDYTF	TGTGCCAGTAGTAAGTTGGAGGGCGACTACACCTTC
TRBV2	.	.	TRBJ1-3	CASSEWAASGNTIYF	TGTGCCAGCAGTGAATGGGCTGCCTCTGGAAACACCATATATTTT
TRBV28	.	few	TRBJ1-2	CASRGSESGATF	TGTGCCAGCAGAGGTTCGGAGTCAGGGGCCACCTTC
TRBV2	.	.	TRBJ2-5	CATLFQETQYF	TGTGCCACTCTATTCCAAGAGACCCAGTACTTC
TRBV9	TRBD2	.	TRBJ2-1	CASSVKREGAYNEQFF	TGTGCCAGCAGCGTCAAGCGGGAGGGGGCCTACAATGAGCAGTTCTTC
TRBV7-2	.	few	TRBJ1-2	CASSRRDYGYTF	TGTGCCAGCAGCCGACGGGACTATGGCTACACCTTC
TRBV27	TRBD1	once	TRBJ2-1	CASSPQPDRVSYNEQFF	TGTGCCAGCAGTCCCCAACCCGACAGGGTCTCCTACAATGAGCAGTTCTTC
TRBV11-3	.	.	TRBJ2-5	CASSLGGPSQETQYF	TGTGCCAGCAGCTTAGGGGGACCATCGCAAGAGACCCAGTACTTC
TRBV9	TRBD1	many	TRBJ2-7	CASSVEGTGSYEQYF	TGTGCCAGCAGCGTAGAAGGGACAGGGTCCTACGAGCAGTACTTC
TRBV4-1	.	.	TRBJ1-5	CASSQVPQGINQPQHF	TGCGCCAGCAGCCAAGTCCCCCAGGGAATCAATCAGCCCCAGCATTTT
TRBV18	TRBD1	.	TRBJ1-1	CASSPGTGAPAEAFF	TGTGCCAGCTCCCCCGGGACAGGCGCCCCCGCGGAAGCTTTCTTT
TRBV5-6	TRBD2	.	TRBJ2-5	CASSSETSGIQETQYF	TGTGCCAGCAGCTCAGAGACTAGCGGAATCCAAGAGACCCAGTACTTC
TRBV5-5	.	many	TRBJ2-7	CASSSAPGREQYF	TGTGCCAGCAGCTCGGCCCCCGGAAGGGAGCAGTACTTC
TRBV28	.	.	TRBJ2-1	CASSQGGAPYNEQFF	TGTGCCAGCAGTCAGGGGGGAGCGCCCTACAATGAGCAGTTCTTC
TRBV6-6	TRBD1	.	TRBJ2-7	CASSSGQGRYEQYF	TGTGCCAGCAGCTCCGGACAGGGAAGGTACGAGCAGTACTTC